This record covers a single T cell receptor beta chain. Original handling: Scientists estimated how many nucleated cells there were by amplifying reference gene primers. The assay was immunoSEQ multiplex PCR, and TCRdb's table has in-frame clones only and misses some. D and trimming were read from the DNA, whereas the V and J calls and clone size are those reported in that table. The sample records some 70,000 clones, more than 90% being singletons. The data belong to a study of blood T cell repertoires in COVID-19. Overall study: PBMCs, B-cell-depleted T cells, or T cells provided the cDNA or gDNA that made up the material.

V gave up 4 bases and J gave up 4 bases, with 9 bases separating them. The length of the CDR3 is 14 residues. Germline V gives CDR1 SGHNT, CDR2 YYREEE (reference sequence). This TCR was recovered from a human donor with active COVID-19. The donor label of this sample is uncertain. The chain carries TRBV5-4 and TRBJ1-6; weak D call: TRBD1 (5 bases). Material for sequencing was peripheral blood. CDR3 in amino acids: CASSLAGYNSPLHF. CDR3 DNA sequence: TGTGCCAGCAGCCTGGCAGGGTATAATTCACCCCTCCACTTT.